These 17 T cell receptor beta chains were sequenced from one sample in a study of blood T cell repertoires in COVID-19. The data were produced by immunoSEQ multiplex PCR, yet TCRdb's version contains in-frame clones alone and is incomplete. Of about 100,000 clones listed, approximately 83% are singletons. Material for sequencing was peripheral blood. The receptors originated from a woman older than 75 with active or convalescent COVID-19.

This clone has a count of ten or more. The chain carries TRBV19 and TRBJ1-5; 8 bases are shared with TRBD1. With V trimmed by 5 bases and J by 5 bases, 8 bases remained unmatched. This CDR3 contains 15 residues. The germline V gene has CDR1 LNHDA and CDR2 SQIVND (reference sequence). CDR3 amino acids: CASSPIGQGYQPQHF. CDR3 nucleotides: TGTGCCAGTAGTCCCATAGGACAGGGATATCAGCCCCAGCATTTT.

This chain joins TRBV10-3 and TRBJ1-4; 7 positions agree with TRBD1. Per the germline V gene, CDR1 is ENHRY and CDR2 is SYGVKD. The V segment lost 3 bases and the J segment 8 bases; nucleotides outside the gene matches: 3. The CDR3 extends over 13 amino acids. The CDR3 loop is CAISEGGEEKLFF. The DNA for the CDR3 is TGTGCCATCAGTGAAGGGGGCGAGGAAAAACTGTTTTTT.

This chain joins TRBV28 and TRBJ1-2, with 8 bases that match TRBD1. The CDR3 totals 14 residues. The V segment lost 6 bases and the J segment 4 bases; nucleotides outside the gene matches: 7. Germline-derived CDR1 and CDR2 are MDHEN and SYDVKM. For the CDR3, the DNA is TGTGCCAGCAGACCGGGACAGGCTCCCTATGGCTACACCTTC. Residues: CASRPGQAPYGYTF.

The V call is TRBV6-4, the J call TRBJ1-2, with 7 positions matching TRBD1. Germline loops: CDR1 MRHNA, CDR2 SNTAGT. There are 13 residues in the CDR3. V lost 1 base and J lost 7; bases outside the gene matches: 3. CDR3 in DNA: TGTGCCAGCAGTGACTTTGCAGGGGGTGGCTACACCTTC. Residues: CASSDFAGGGYTF.

This chain connects TRBV28 to TRBJ2-1, with 14 nucleotides matching TRBD2. Germline V gene data show CDR1 as MDHEN and CDR2 as SYDVKM. This CDR3 has 17 amino acids. The ends lost 6 bases at V and 7 bases at J; junction bases unmatched: 11. The CDR3 nucleotides read TGTGCCAGCAGATCTGGACTAGCGGGAGGTTCAGGGAATGAGCAGTTCTTC. It specifies CASRSGLAGGSGNEQFF. Full variable domain (outside the CDR3, taken from reference TRBV28 and TRBJ2-1): DVKVTQSSRYLVKRTGEKVFLECVQDMDHENMFWYRQDPGLGLRLIYFSYDVKMKEKGDIPEGYSVSREKKERFSLILESASTNQTSMYLCASRSGLAGGSGNEQFFGPGTRLTVL.

This sequence joins TRBV5-4 and TRBJ1-2; maybe TRBD1 (6 bases). The length of the CDR3 is 15 residues. V lost 4 bases to trimming and J lost 3 bases, with 16 bases between them. Germline loops: CDR1 SGHNT, CDR2 YYREEE (reference sequence). CDR3: CASSRGTGSDYGYTF. In nucleotides, the CDR3 is TGTGCCAGCAGCCGGGGTACAGGGTCCGACTATGGCTACACCTTC.

This clone is a singleton in its sample. The chain has TRBV9 and TRBJ1-1, with D possibly matching TRBD1 (5 bases). The germline CDR1 and CDR2 sequences are SGDLS and YYNGEE. The V and J ends lost 0 bases and 0 bases respectively, with 9 bases between them. This CDR3 has 15 residues. CDR3 DNA: TGTGCCAGCAGCGTAGGTGGACATCTGAACACTGAAGCTTTCTTT. Amino acid sequence: CASSVGGHLNTEAFF. The full variable domain, in which reference TRBV9 and TRBJ1-1 provide the parts outside the CDR3, is DSGVTQTPKHLITATGQRVTLRCSPRSGDLSVYWYQQSLDQGLQFLIQYYNGEERAKGNILERFSAQQFPDLHSELNLSSLELGDSALYFCASSVGGHLNTEAFFGQGTRLTVV.

The gene calls are TRBV18 and TRBJ1-2; 8 bases align to TRBD1. CDR1 KGHSH and CDR2 LQKENI come from the germline V gene. V shed 2 bases and J 6 bases; nucleotides not matched to a gene: 5. The CDR3 spans 14 residues. CDR3 amino acids: CASSPIDRGDGYTF. CDR3 coding DNA: TGTGCCAGCTCACCAATCGACAGGGGCGATGGCTACACCTTC.

The CDR3 DNA reads TGTGCCATCAGTGAGACAGGGGGCCACGGGGACGAGCAGTACTTC. As protein: CAISETGGHGDEQYF. The chain combines TRBV10-3 with TRBJ2-7; TRBD1 agrees at 9 bases. V shed 2 bases and J 5 bases; nucleotides not matched to a gene: 7. Germline values: CDR1 ENHRY, CDR2 SYGVKD. This CDR3 spans 15 amino acids.

The V and J genes are TRBV7-2 and TRBJ1-4; the D gene is possibly TRBD1 (6 bases). Trimming shortened V by 4 bases and J by 5 bases, and 17 bases separated the two germline ends. Germline loops: CDR1 SGHTA, CDR2 FQGNSA. The CDR3 contains 16 residues. DNA of the CDR3: TGTGCCAGCAGCTCCCGTAACAGGGATGGCAATGAAAAACTGTTTTTT. Translation: CASSSRNRDGNEKLFF.

J is TRBJ2-2 and V is TRBV27; D gene ambiguous. V gave up 6 bases and J gave up 6 bases, with 8 bases separating them. The germline V gene has CDR1 MNHEY and CDR2 SMNVEV (reference sequence). The CDR3 extends over 12 amino acids. CDR3 bases: TGTGCCAGCAGCTCTCCTCCCGGGGAGCTGTTTTTT. Its protein product is CASSSPPGELFF.

The rearrangement links TRBV2 to TRBJ1-5; 10 bases are a match to TRBD1. This CDR3 has 15 amino acids. The trim removed 5 bases at V and 4 bases at J, leaving 5 bases unmatched. Germline assignment: CDR1 SNHLY and CDR2 FYNNEI. For the CDR3, the DNA is TGTGCCAGCAGTCCGGACAGGGGGAATAATCAGCCCCAGCATTTT. Translating gives CASSPDRGNNQPQHF.

The rearrangement links TRBV19 to TRBJ2-3, with a weak D call TRBD2 (5 bases). This CDR3 is built from 14 residues. Germline V gives CDR1 LNHDA, CDR2 SQIVND (reference sequence). Trimming removed 9 bases from V and 5 bases from J, with 18 bases in between. CDR3 protein: CASSGNSAGDTQYF. CDR3 sequence (DNA): TGTGCCAGCTCGGGGAACAGTGCTGGAGATACGCAGTATTTT. The full variable domain, rest sourced from reference TRBV19 and TRBJ2-3, is DGGITQSPKYLFRKEGQNVTLSCEQNLNHDAMYWYRQDPGQGLRLIYYSQIVNDFQKGDIAEGYSVSREKKESFPLTVTSAQKNPTAFYLCASSGNSAGDTQYFGPGTRLTVL.

The chain has TRBV30 and TRBJ2-6; the D is unclear. The germline V and J ends were trimmed by 5 bases and 1 base, with 9 bases remaining between them. The germline gives CDR1 GTSNPN, CDR2 SVGIG (reference sequence). This CDR3 region has 14 residues. The CDR3 reads CAWSLLSGANVLTF. CDR3 DNA sequence: TGTGCCTGGTCATTACTTTCTGGGGCCAACGTCCTGACTTTC.

This chain joins TRBV27 and TRBJ1-1; 10 nucleotides line up with TRBD1. This CDR3 is 16 amino acids long. With 3 bases clipped from V and 1 base from J, the junction kept 5 bases outside the gene matches. Germline assignment: CDR1 MNHEY and CDR2 SMNVEV (reference sequence). DNA for the CDR3: TGTGCCAGCAGTTTCCAAAGGACAGGGGGGAACACTGAAGCTTTCTTT. Amino acids: CASSFQRTGGNTEAFF.

V usage is TRBV6-6 and J usage is TRBJ1-4, with 7 bases fitting TRBD1. The CDR3 runs to 13 residues. Germline values: CDR1 MNHNY, CDR2 SVGAGI (reference sequence). Trimming at V came to 8 bases and at J to 7 bases, leaving 7 bases not matched to a gene. The CDR3 is CASHYRGSEKLFF. In DNA, the CDR3 is TGTGCCAGCCACTACAGGGGAAGTGAAAAACTGTTTTTT.

This rearrangement joins TRBV6-5 to TRBJ1-2, with a possible D match to TRBD1 (5 bases). Trimming removed 0 bases from V and 3 bases from J, with 11 bases in between. The CDR3 sequence is 15 residues long. CDR1 and CDR2 from the germline V gene are MNHEY and SVGAGI. The CDR3 loop is CASSYSDRLDYGYTF. DNA for the CDR3: TGTGCCAGCAGTTACTCCGACAGATTGGACTATGGCTACACCTTC.